One T cell receptor beta chain is described in this entry. Its antigen is still unknown. The protocol was immunoSEQ multiplex PCR, while the TCRdb copy is restricted to in-frame clones and leaves out a portion. The table shows about 57,000 clones, with less than 85% occurring only once. The CDR3 totals 17 residues. CDR1 is SQVTM and CDR2 is ANQGSEA in the germline V gene. V trimming: 1 base; J trimming: 9 bases; junction bases outside the gene matches: 13. This record comes from a study of siplizumab effects on memory and regulatory T cells. Study observations and caveats: The study found naive T cells seemingly more diverse than memory cells and seemingly major alloresponse contributors.

The TCR comes from a human donor in good health. The V and J genes are TRBV29-1 and TRBJ2-1; 12 positions agree with TRBD2. The sequencing sample was made of memory CD4+ T cells sorted from blood. As DNA, the CDR3 is TGCAGCGTTGAAGTACGGCTAGCGGGGGGGCTAGTCGGTGAGCAGTTCTTC. Protein sequence: CSVEVRLAGGLVGEQFF.